Listed below are T cell receptor beta chains from one sample, sequenced in a study of identical twins. Each CDR3 protein is one row after TCRdb ran MiXCR on the 5' RACE reads. The sample gives about 920,000 distinct CDR3 sequences, 9% to 15% of which show up once; about 1.5% is in the top ten. This same sample was also taken into another study, of yellow fever vaccine responses in identical twins.

Sequenced sample: PBMCs. The receptor source for this set is a woman aged 18-29 years in good health. Each CDR3 is given with its conserved first and last residue. A D gene is named only where the DNA matches it firmly. Rows give clone size only sometimes, using once, few, many, or a class for an expanded clone.

v_call: TRBV27; d_call: NA; clone_size: few; j_call: TRBJ2-5; cdr3_nt: TGTGCCAGCAGTAAGTTGGGGGCCTACCAAGAGACCCAGTACTTC; cdr3_aa: CASSKLGAYQETQYF
v_call: TRBV3-1; d_call: NA; clone_size: NA; j_call: TRBJ2-2; cdr3_nt: TGTGCCAGCAGCCCCCACGGGGAAGGGAACGGGGAGCTGTTTTTT; cdr3_aa: CASSPHGEGNGELFF
v_call: TRBV6-1; d_call: NA; clone_size: NA; j_call: TRBJ1-6; cdr3_nt: TGTGCCAGCAGTGAAGGCAGCATTACTTCACCCCTCCACTTT; cdr3_aa: CASSEGSITSPLHF
v_call: TRBV6-5; d_call: NA; clone_size: NA; j_call: TRBJ1-2; cdr3_nt: TGTGCCAGCAGTTACTCGGCGGGGGGCGGTCCGTCTCATCGCTACACCTTC; cdr3_aa: CASSYSAGGGPSHRYTF
v_call: TRBV4-2; d_call: NA; clone_size: NA; j_call: TRBJ2-5; cdr3_nt: TGTGCCAGCAGCCCCATACCAAGGGACTGGGGTCGAGAGACCCAGTACTTC; cdr3_aa: CASSPIPRDWGRETQYF
v_call: TRBV6-1; d_call: TRBD2; clone_size: few; j_call: TRBJ2-2; cdr3_nt: TGTGCCAGCAGCCTTATTAGCGGGATGAACACCGGGGAGCTGTTTTTT; cdr3_aa: CASSLISGMNTGELFF
v_call: TRBV4-1; d_call: NA; clone_size: few; j_call: TRBJ2-3; cdr3_nt: TGCGCCAGCAGCCCGGGGGACTTTACAGATACGCAGTATTTT; cdr3_aa: CASSPGDFTDTQYF
v_call: TRBV11-1; d_call: TRBD2; clone_size: few; j_call: TRBJ2-1; cdr3_nt: TGTGCCAGCAGCTCGGGGACTAGCGGGAGGGTAAATGAGCAGTTCTTC; cdr3_aa: CASSSGTSGRVNEQFF
v_call: TRBV19; d_call: TRBD1; clone_size: NA; j_call: TRBJ1-5; cdr3_nt: TGTGCCAGTAGTAGTACAGGGGGCTGGAGCAATCAGCCCCAGCATTTT; cdr3_aa: CASSSTGGWSNQPQHF
v_call: TRBV4-2; d_call: NA; clone_size: many; j_call: TRBJ2-2; cdr3_nt: TGTGCCAGCAGCCAAGATAGGGCGCGCCTTACGACCGGGGAGCTGTTTTTT; cdr3_aa: CASSQDRARLTTGELFF
v_call: TRBV20-1; d_call: NA; clone_size: many; j_call: TRBJ2-5; cdr3_nt: TGCAGTGCTAGTCCTCCGGATTGGTACCAAGAGACCCAGTACTTC; cdr3_aa: CSASPPDWYQETQYF
v_call: TRBV7-3; d_call: TRBD2; clone_size: NA; j_call: TRBJ2-1; cdr3_nt: TGTGCCAGCAGCTCCGGTCGTGGGTTAGCGGGAGTTGAGCAGTTCTTC; cdr3_aa: CASSSGRGLAGVEQFF
v_call: TRBV20-1; d_call: NA; clone_size: NA; j_call: TRBJ2-3; cdr3_nt: TGCAGTGCTAGAGTCGGGAGAAGCACAGATACGCAGTATTTT; cdr3_aa: CSARVGRSTDTQYF
v_call: TRBV20-1; d_call: NA; clone_size: few; j_call: TRBJ1-1; cdr3_nt: TGCAGCGCCCGAAGAGGGGGGGCCACTGAAGCTTTCTTT; cdr3_aa: CSARRGGATEAFF
v_call: TRBV3-1; d_call: NA; clone_size: few; j_call: TRBJ2-6; cdr3_nt: TGTGCCAGCAGCCAAAACCTCGCTGGGGCCAACGTCCTGACTTTC; cdr3_aa: CASSQNLAGANVLTF
v_call: TRBV10-3; d_call: NA; clone_size: NA; j_call: TRBJ2-1; cdr3_nt: TGTGCCATCAACCAGGATGGGCCCTACAATGAGCAGTTCTTC; cdr3_aa: CAINQDGPYNEQFF
v_call: TRBV15; d_call: NA; clone_size: many; j_call: TRBJ2-7; cdr3_nt: TGTGCCACCAGCAGAGATCCCTCATACGAGCAGTACTTC; cdr3_aa: CATSRDPSYEQYF
v_call: TRBV7-2; d_call: TRBD2; clone_size: NA; j_call: TRBJ2-1; cdr3_nt: TGTGCCAGCAGCCCAAAGAGGACTAGCGGGGCCAATGAGCAGTTCTTC; cdr3_aa: CASSPKRTSGANEQFF
v_call: TRBV6-2/TRBV6-3; d_call: NA; clone_size: once; j_call: TRBJ1-1; cdr3_nt: TGTGCCAGCGGCCAAAGGTTGGGCAGACCGAACACTGAAGCTTTCTTT; cdr3_aa: CASGQRLGRPNTEAFF
v_call: TRBV10-3; d_call: NA; clone_size: NA; j_call: TRBJ2-1; cdr3_nt: TGTGCCATCAAAGGAGGGCAGGGGAACAATGAGCAGTTCTTC; cdr3_aa: CAIKGGQGNNEQFF
v_call: TRBV21-1; d_call: NA; clone_size: NA; j_call: TRBJ2-6; cdr3_nt: TGTGCCAGCAGCACCGGAACAGGGCCCGCGCGCCCTGGGGCCAACGTCCTGACTTTC; cdr3_aa: CASSTGTGPARPGANVLTF
v_call: TRBV10-3; d_call: NA; clone_size: NA; j_call: TRBJ1-4; cdr3_nt: TGTGCCATCAGTGATCCTGGAGCCGCGGGTTCTGAAAAACTGTTTTTT; cdr3_aa: CAISDPGAAGSEKLFF
v_call: TRBV25-1; d_call: NA; clone_size: NA; j_call: TRBJ2-2; cdr3_nt: TGTGCCAGCAGTACCCGGGTCGGGGAGCTGTTTTTT; cdr3_aa: CASSTRVGELFF
v_call: TRBV5-1; d_call: NA; clone_size: many; j_call: TRBJ1-1; cdr3_nt: TGTGCCAGCAGCTTAGAGGGGACTGAAGCTTTCTTT; cdr3_aa: CASSLEGTEAFF
v_call: TRBV29-1; d_call: NA; clone_size: NA; j_call: TRBJ2-5; cdr3_nt: TGCAGCGTTGACGGTGTGCAGGAGTTTTCGTTTAACTTAGAGACCCAGTACTTC; cdr3_aa: CSVDGVQEFSFNLETQYF
v_call: TRBV10-3; d_call: TRBD2; clone_size: few; j_call: TRBJ2-3; cdr3_nt: TGTGCCATCACCAATAGCGGGGATGGAGATACGCAGTATTTT; cdr3_aa: CAITNSGDGDTQYF
v_call: TRBV27; d_call: NA; clone_size: few; j_call: TRBJ2-3; cdr3_nt: TGTGCCAGCATCGGTGTGGGGACTAGCACAGATACGCAGTATTTT; cdr3_aa: CASIGVGTSTDTQYF
v_call: TRBV7-3; d_call: TRBD2; clone_size: NA; j_call: TRBJ2-3; cdr3_nt: TGTGCCAGCAGCTTAACCTCGGCTAGCGGGGCGGAGACGCAGTATTTT; cdr3_aa: CASSLTSASGAETQYF
v_call: TRBV6-2/TRBV6-3; d_call: NA; clone_size: few; j_call: TRBJ2-3; cdr3_nt: TGTGCCAGCAGTTACATAGGGCCCGGGACAGATACGCAGTATTTT; cdr3_aa: CASSYIGPGTDTQYF
v_call: TRBV5-1; d_call: TRBD1; clone_size: NA; j_call: TRBJ2-2; cdr3_nt: TGCGCCAGCAGTGGGGACAGGGGGCGTGAACGGTGGATCGGGGAGCTGTTTTTT; cdr3_aa: CASSGDRGRERWIGELFF
v_call: TRBV15; d_call: NA; clone_size: few; j_call: TRBJ2-7; cdr3_nt: TGTGCCACCAGCAGACAACAGGGCTACGAGCAGTACTTC; cdr3_aa: CATSRQQGYEQYF
v_call: TRBV19; d_call: NA; clone_size: few; j_call: TRBJ2-5; cdr3_nt: TGTGCCAGTCGGCAGGTTGGGGAGACCCAGTACTTC; cdr3_aa: CASRQVGETQYF
v_call: TRBV19; d_call: NA; clone_size: NA; j_call: TRBJ1-1; cdr3_nt: TGTGCCAGTAGTATTCAGGGTATAAACACTGAAGCTTTCTTT; cdr3_aa: CASSIQGINTEAFF
v_call: TRBV19; d_call: NA; clone_size: NA; j_call: TRBJ2-7; cdr3_nt: TGTGCCAGTAGTAAGGCGGCAACTTACGAGCAGTGCTTC; cdr3_aa: CASSKAATYEQCF
v_call: TRBV4-1; d_call: TRBD2; clone_size: NA; j_call: TRBJ2-1; cdr3_nt: TGCGCCAGCAGCCAAGATGTGGAAGTAGCGGGCTACTCCTACAATGAGCAGTTCTTC; cdr3_aa: CASSQDVEVAGYSYNEQFF
v_call: TRBV6-5; d_call: NA; clone_size: NA; j_call: TRBJ1-2; cdr3_nt: TGTGCCAGCAGTTACTCGTTCAACAGGGTGGATGGCTACACCTTC; cdr3_aa: CASSYSFNRVDGYTF
v_call: TRBV13; d_call: TRBD2; clone_size: NA; j_call: TRBJ2-1; cdr3_nt: TGTGCCAGCAGCTCCCTCGGGGGGAGTGAGCAGTTCTTC; cdr3_aa: CASSSLGGSEQFF
v_call: TRBV14; d_call: TRBD2; clone_size: few; j_call: TRBJ2-5; cdr3_nt: TGTGCCAGCAGCCGAAGTACTACCTGGAGAAAGCGGGGGGAGACCCAGTACTTC; cdr3_aa: CASSRSTTWRKRGETQYF
v_call: TRBV29-1; d_call: NA; clone_size: NA; j_call: TRBJ2-7; cdr3_nt: TGCAGCGTAGAGGGGCGATTCGACGAGCAGTACTTC; cdr3_aa: CSVEGRFDEQYF
v_call: TRBV15; d_call: TRBD2; clone_size: NA; j_call: TRBJ2-3; cdr3_nt: TGTGCCACCAGCAGAGGGGTTAGCCGAGCGGGGGGGCCTGTTCCGAGGATCACAGATACGCAGTATTTT; cdr3_aa: CATSRGVSRAGGPVPRITDTQYF
v_call: TRBV13; d_call: TRBD1; clone_size: few; j_call: TRBJ2-1; cdr3_nt: TGTGCCAGCAGCATCGGGACAGGGGGCCACCTTTCCTACAATGAGCAGTTCTTC; cdr3_aa: CASSIGTGGHLSYNEQFF
v_call: TRBV5-5; d_call: TRBD2; clone_size: few; j_call: TRBJ2-1; cdr3_nt: TGTGCCAGCAGCCCCGGGGGACTAGCTTCTTACAATGAGCAGTTCTTC; cdr3_aa: CASSPGGLASYNEQFF
v_call: TRBV7-9; d_call: TRBD1; clone_size: few; j_call: TRBJ2-7; cdr3_nt: TGTGCCAGCAGCTACACAGGGGGCGAGCAGTACTTC; cdr3_aa: CASSYTGGEQYF
v_call: TRBV20-1; d_call: NA; clone_size: many; j_call: TRBJ2-2; cdr3_nt: TGCAGTGCTAGGATAAGGTGGAACACCGGGGAGCTGTTTTTT; cdr3_aa: CSARIRWNTGELFF
v_call: TRBV10-3; d_call: NA; clone_size: many; j_call: TRBJ2-3; cdr3_nt: TGTGCCATCACCAGCACAGATACGCAGTATTTT; cdr3_aa: CAITSTDTQYF
v_call: TRBV11-2; d_call: NA; clone_size: NA; j_call: TRBJ2-1; cdr3_nt: TGTGCCAGCAGCTTAGATTCGTACCGAGGGGGCAATGAGCAGTTCTTC; cdr3_aa: CASSLDSYRGGNEQFF
v_call: TRBV28; d_call: TRBD2; clone_size: NA; j_call: TRBJ2-3; cdr3_nt: TGTGCCAGCTCACCGGGACTAGCGGAGAAGGCCACAGATACGCAGTATTTT; cdr3_aa: CASSPGLAEKATDTQYF
v_call: TRBV24-1; d_call: NA; clone_size: NA; j_call: TRBJ2-3; cdr3_nt: TGTGCCACCAGTCCGACATCCGGGATGGGAGATACGCAGTATTTT; cdr3_aa: CATSPTSGMGDTQYF
v_call: TRBV10-3; d_call: NA; clone_size: NA; j_call: TRBJ2-5; cdr3_nt: TGTGCCATCAGTGGTCAGCCCCAACAAGAGACCCAGTACTTC; cdr3_aa: CAISGQPQQETQYF
v_call: TRBV12-3/TRBV12-4; d_call: NA; clone_size: many; j_call: TRBJ1-5; cdr3_nt: TGTGCCAGCAGCCTCTCCGGGTTCGGTCAGCCCCAGCATTTT; cdr3_aa: CASSLSGFGQPQHF
v_call: TRBV10-3; d_call: NA; clone_size: few; j_call: TRBJ1-1; cdr3_nt: TGTGCCACCAGTGATTCGGGGGCGGACACTGAAGCTTTCTTT; cdr3_aa: CATSDSGADTEAFF
v_call: TRBV6-2/TRBV6-3; d_call: TRBD2; clone_size: NA; j_call: TRBJ2-3; cdr3_nt: TGTGCCAGCAGTTACCGGGGGACTAGCGGAACTAGCACAGATACGCAGTATTTT; cdr3_aa: CASSYRGTSGTSTDTQYF
v_call: TRBV18; d_call: TRBD2; clone_size: few; j_call: TRBJ2-1; cdr3_nt: TGTGCCAGCTCTAACACAAATACGGGGACTAGCGGCCGGAGCTCCTACAATGAGCAGTTCTTC; cdr3_aa: CASSNTNTGTSGRSSYNEQFF